This is a list of T cell receptor beta chains from one sample in a study of blood T cell repertoires in COVID-19. Measured with immunoSEQ multiplex PCR; TCRdb has only the in-frame clones, and not every one. This table has 200,000 to 300,000 clones, just under 90% appearing once. The sequencing sample was made of peripheral blood. The receptors here all came from a woman in her thirties or forties with acute or convalescent COVID-19. CDR3s include the opening cysteine and the closing phenylalanine or tryptophan. The D gene is left open where the match is weak. Size is stated for part of the rows, as once, few or many counts, or as a class when the clone is expanded.

.,.,TRBV2,TRBJ1-2,CASSKSRDGYTF,TGTGCCAGCAGCAAATCCAGGGATGGCTACACCTTC
.,.,TRBV6-5,TRBJ1-5,CASSKKTASNQPQHF,TGTGCCAGCAGCAAGAAGACAGCTAGCAATCAGCCCCAGCATTTT
TRBD1,.,TRBV18,TRBJ1-1,CASSPLHRGDTEAFF,TGTGCCAGCTCACCTCTCCACAGGGGGGACACTGAAGCTTTCTTT
TRBD1,.,TRBV6-1,TRBJ1-2,CASSERQGPYPYTF,TGTGCCAGCAGTGAGAGACAGGGTCCCTATCCGTACACCTTC
.,.,TRBV11-2,TRBJ1-1,CASSWLGASTEAFF,TGTGCCAGCAGCTGGCTGGGGGCGAGCACTGAAGCTTTCTTT
.,.,TRBV2,TRBJ2-5,CASRTQQETQYF,TGTGCCAGCAGAACTCAACAAGAGACCCAGTACTTC
.,.,TRBV19,TRBJ1-4,CASSSRSATNEKLFF,TGTGCCAGTAGTTCCCGGTCTGCAACTAATGAAAAACTGTTTTTT
TRBD1,.,TRBV7-6,TRBJ2-5,CASSWRGQGASETQYF,TGTGCCAGCTCCTGGAGGGGACAGGGGGCTTCAGAGACCCAGTACTTC
TRBD2,.,TRBV6-5,TRBJ2-1,CASRLGLAEYNEQFF,TGTGCCAGCAGGCTGGGACTAGCGGAGTACAATGAGCAGTTCTTC
.,few,TRBV18,TRBJ1-1,CASSPFQVSPFEAFF,TGTGCCAGCTCACCTTTCCAAGTGAGCCCGTTTGAAGCTTTCTTT
TRBD2,.,TRBV7-2,TRBJ2-1,CASSFAGGSAYEQFF,TGTGCCAGCAGCTTCGCGGGGGGGAGCGCGTATGAGCAGTTCTTC
.,many,TRBV27,TRBJ1-5,CVRGIGNQPQHF,TGTGTACGGGGAATAGGCAATCAGCCCCAGCATTTT
TRBD2,.,TRBV7-9,TRBJ2-3,CASRISGETDTQYF,TGTGCCAGCAGAATTAGCGGGGAGACAGATACGCAGTATTTT
TRBD1,.,TRBV18,TRBJ1-2,CASSPVGQGGYGYTF,TGTGCCAGCTCACCCGTCGGACAGGGGGGTTATGGCTACACCTTC
.,.,TRBV15,TRBJ1-4,CATSRGQGRIPKLFF,TGTGCCACCAGCAGAGGGCAGGGCCGCATCCCAAAACTGTTTTTT
TRBD1,once,TRBV5-1,TRBJ2-5,CASSSWLTGDRETQYF,TGCGCCAGCAGCTCGTGGTTAACAGGGGACCGAGAGACCCAGTACTTC
.,.,TRBV2,TRBJ1-1,CASRGGSTEAFF,TGTGCCAGCAGGGGGGGGTCCACTGAAGCTTTCTTT
.,once,TRBV5-8,TRBJ2-3,CASSLRGRRLSSTDTQYF,TGTGCCAGCAGCTTGAGGGGCAGACGGTTGTCTAGCACAGATACGCAGTATTTT
.,.,TRBV10-2,TRBJ1-1,CASSDNGNTEAFF,TGCGCCAGCAGTGACAACGGGAACACTGAAGCTTTCTTT
TRBD2,.,TRBV24-1,TRBJ2-3,CATSASGGTDTQYF,TGTGCCACCAGTGCTAGCGGGGGCACAGATACGCAGTATTTT
TRBD1,.,TRBV12-5,TRBJ1-2,CASGPRQGRANYGYTF,TGTGCTAGTGGACCTCGACAGGGGAGGGCAAACTATGGCTACACCTTC
TRBD2,.,TRBV27,TRBJ2-2,CASRRPGLSNTGELFF,TGTGCCAGCAGACGCCCGGGACTATCGAACACCGGGGAGCTGTTTTTT
.,.,TRBV19,TRBJ2-6,CASSATFSSGANVLTF,TGTGCCAGTAGTGCGACATTTTCCTCTGGGGCCAACGTCCTGACTTTC
TRBD2,once,TRBV7-2,TRBJ2-1,CASSFSGGPNEQFF,TGTGCCAGCAGCTTTAGCGGGGGTCCCAATGAGCAGTTCTTC
TRBD1,once,TRBV5-1,TRBJ2-2,CASSDRQGWGTGELFF,TGCGCCAGCAGCGACAGACAGGGATGGGGCACCGGGGAGCTGTTTTTT
.,.,TRBV6-5,TRBJ1-4,CASRSVVTNEKLFF,TGTGCCAGCAGGAGCGTTGTAACTAATGAAAAACTGTTTTTT
.,.,TRBV27,TRBJ1-5,CASSRGLGGPQHF,TGTGCCAGCTCCAGAGGGTTGGGGGGTCCCCAGCATTTT
.,.,TRBV12-5,TRBJ1-5,CASGLVRRAGNQPQHF,TGTGCTAGTGGTTTGGTACGCAGGGCGGGGAATCAGCCCCAGCATTTT
TRBD1,.,TRBV6-5,TRBJ1-6,CASSRPGQGNSPLHF,TGTGCCAGCAGTCGCCCGGGACAGGGTAATTCACCCCTCCACTTT
TRBD1,.,TRBV15,TRBJ1-2,CATSRDVGTGPNYGYTF,TGTGCCACCAGCAGAGATGTTGGGACAGGTCCTAACTATGGCTACACCTTC
.,.,TRBV27,TRBJ1-6,CASSLKGWGGSYNSPLHF,TGTGCCAGCAGTTTAAAGGGGTGGGGGGGCTCCTATAATTCACCCCTCCACTTT
TRBD2,.,TRBV19,TRBJ2-3,CASSNAPPGLAGETDTQYF,TGTGCCAGTAGCAACGCCCCACCGGGACTAGCGGGGGAGACAGATACGCAGTATTTT
TRBD2,.,TRBV30,TRBJ2-1,CAWSASGGNNEQFF,TGTGCCTGGAGCGCTAGCGGGGGAAACAATGAGCAGTTCTTC
.,.,TRBV7-7,TRBJ2-5,CATGGLGIRQETQYF,TGTGCCACCGGAGGGCTCGGAATTCGGCAAGAGACCCAGTACTTC
.,.,TRBV5-5,TRBJ2-5,CASSPMGGQQETQYF,TGTGCCAGCAGCCCAATGGGGGGGCAGCAAGAGACCCAGTACTTC
.,.,TRBV11-3,TRBJ1-1,CASSLGRSEAFF,TGTGCCAGCAGCTTAGGTCGCAGTGAAGCTTTCTTT
.,.,TRBV11-2,TRBJ1-1,CASTGPYYTEAFF,TGTGCCAGTACAGGGCCCTACTACACTGAAGCTTTCTTT
TRBD2,.,TRBV15,TRBJ2-1,CATSRLPGLAAVPEQFF,TGTGCCACCAGCAGACTCCCGGGACTAGCGGCGGTCCCTGAGCAGTTCTTC
.,.,TRBV18,TRBJ1-6,CASFTTSAGGYNSPLHF,TGTGCCAGCTTCACCACGTCAGCCGGGGGCTATAATTCACCCCTCCACTTT